The clone carrying this T cell receptor beta chain was observed a few times. The CDR3 loop spans 16 amino acids. The germline CDR1 and CDR2 sequences are SQVTM and ANQGSEA. Losses at the gene ends were 3 bases for V and 1 base for J; bases not matched to a gene: 4. The sample is drawn from a study of patients and donors after allogeneic stem cell transplantation. In TCRdb, the RT-PCR reads were re-called with MiXCR into one record per CDR3 protein. The repertoire includes roughly 960,000 distinct CDR3 sequences, 18% of them detected once, and 5% to 6.5% sits in the top ten. The V call is TRBV29-1, the J call TRBJ2-1; 12 bases are shared with TRBD2. The TCR originated in a human donor who was either an allogeneic HSCT recipient or a stem cell or donor lymphocyte infusion donor (not recorded which). It is not recorded whose cells these are; they may come from a transplant donor. The sequenced sample consisted of blood, either unsorted or a sorted T cell fraction (not recorded which). In nucleotides, the CDR3 is TGCAGCGTTGAGGGGACTAGCGGGCTTTCCTACAATGAGCAGTTCTTC. It translates to CSVEGTSGLSYNEQFF.